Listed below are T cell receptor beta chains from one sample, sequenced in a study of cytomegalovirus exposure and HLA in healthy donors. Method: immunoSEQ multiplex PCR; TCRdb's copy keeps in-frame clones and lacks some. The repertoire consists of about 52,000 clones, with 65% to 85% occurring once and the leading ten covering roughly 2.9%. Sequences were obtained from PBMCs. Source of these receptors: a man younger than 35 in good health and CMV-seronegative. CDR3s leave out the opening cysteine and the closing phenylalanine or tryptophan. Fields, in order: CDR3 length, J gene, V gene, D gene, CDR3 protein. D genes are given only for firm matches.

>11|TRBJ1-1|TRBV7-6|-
ASSRQANTEAF
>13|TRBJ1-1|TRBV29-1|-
SVEGRVRASTEAF
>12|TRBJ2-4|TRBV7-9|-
ASSLSGPKNIQY
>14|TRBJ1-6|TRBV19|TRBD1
ASSSTGITYNSPLH
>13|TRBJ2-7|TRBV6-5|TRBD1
ASSYQGQGTYEQY
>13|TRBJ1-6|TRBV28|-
ASIRLAIPDSPLH
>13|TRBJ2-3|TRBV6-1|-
ASRLRQGLTDTQY
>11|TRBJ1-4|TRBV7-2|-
ASSFRAEGKLF
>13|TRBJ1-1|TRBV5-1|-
ASSFDGTPNTEAF
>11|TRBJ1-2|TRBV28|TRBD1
ASRMTGLYGYT
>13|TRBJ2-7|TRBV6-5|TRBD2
ASTSRTSGIYEQY
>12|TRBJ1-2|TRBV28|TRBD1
ASSPRDRAIGYT
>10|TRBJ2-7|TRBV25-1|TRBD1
ASIGQAYEQY
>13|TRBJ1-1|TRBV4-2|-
ASSQDQGLNTEAF
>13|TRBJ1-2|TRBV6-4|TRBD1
ASSDGSTGTYGYT
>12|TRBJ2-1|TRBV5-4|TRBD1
ASSFQDRANEQF
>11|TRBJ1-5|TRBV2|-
ASSDSSNQPQH
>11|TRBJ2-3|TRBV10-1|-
ASSVTGTDTQY
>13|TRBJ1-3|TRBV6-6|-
ASSRSRISGNTIY
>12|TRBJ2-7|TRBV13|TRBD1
ASSSGQSSYEQY
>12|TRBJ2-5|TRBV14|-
ASSQFVGEGTQY
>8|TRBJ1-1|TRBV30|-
AWRKPPEV
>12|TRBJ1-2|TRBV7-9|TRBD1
ASSSEGGRYGYT
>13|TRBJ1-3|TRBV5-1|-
ASSRSTGSGNTIY
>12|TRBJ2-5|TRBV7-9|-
ASSLGTNQETQY
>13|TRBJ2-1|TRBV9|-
ASSVVGEPYNEQF
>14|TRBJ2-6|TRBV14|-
ASSQVGLSGANVLT
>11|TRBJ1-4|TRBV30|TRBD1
AWAGTGAGKLF
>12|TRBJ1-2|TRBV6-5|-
ASSYTRWGDGYT
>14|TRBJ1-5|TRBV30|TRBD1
AWSAPDRDSNQPQH